The next 8 T cell receptor beta chains were all read from a single sample in a study of CD4 T cells in relation to SARS-CoV-2 and coronaviruses. These receptors' targets are unknown. Using immunoSEQ multiplex PCR, the repertoire was profiled, and TCRdb retains in-frame clones only, with some absent. The sample shows around 20,000 clones, roughly 80% of them seen only once. CD4+ T cells from unexposed donors were obtained before the COVID-19 pandemic (2011-2018). The cells were cultured for approximately 10 days before CD4+ T cells were isolated. The sequencing input was CD4+ T cells from PBMCs, cultured in vitro. These receptors all come from a human donor in good health.

The gene calls are TRBV2 and TRBJ1-5, with a weak D call TRBD1 (5 bases). V lost 4 bases to trimming and J lost 0 bases, with 10 bases between them. This CDR3 comprises 15 residues. From germline, CDR1 is SNHLY and CDR2 FYNNEI. CDR3 in DNA: TGTGCCAGCAGTGGCCGACAGATTAGCAATCAGCCCCAGCATTTT. Protein: CASSGRQISNQPQHF.

The V and J genes are TRBV19 and TRBJ2-3; 9 nucleotides line up with TRBD2. CDR1 is LNHDA, CDR2 SQIVND, per germline (reference sequence). After removal of 4 bases from V and 6 bases from J, the junction contained 5 bases not matched to a gene. There are 14 residues in the CDR3. The CDR3 DNA is TGTGCCAGTAGTAGTAGCGGGAGCAGCGATACGCAGTATTTT. Its translation is CASSSSGSSDTQYF.

The sample holds one count of this clone. The rearrangement links TRBV6-5 to TRBJ2-1; D is perhaps TRBD2 (5 bases). The CDR3 loop spans 14 amino acids. CDR1 and CDR2 from the germline V gene are MNHEY and SVGAGI. V shed 4 bases and J shed 9 bases, with 16 bases lying between them. The chain's CDR3 is CASSWASWNSEQFF. CDR3 nucleotides: TGTGCCAGCAGTTGGGCTAGCTGGAATAGTGAGCAGTTCTTC.

The chain employs TRBV5-1 and TRBJ1-1, with a weak D call TRBD1 (6 bases). The CDR3 contains 17 residues. V was cut by 1 base and J by 2 bases, with 18 bases left in between. Germline CDR1 is SGHRS and CDR2 is YFSETQ. This chain's CDR3 is CASSLRGILEGNTEAFF. CDR3 nucleotides: TGCGCCAGCAGCTTGAGGGGGATATTGGAGGGCAACACTGAAGCTTTCTTT.

CDR3 loop: CASSEHGRAEAFF. The CDR3 bases are TGTGCCAGCAGTGAACACGGGCGAGCTGAAGCTTTCTTT. This rearrangement joins TRBV25-1 to TRBJ1-1; D remains unclear. V was shortened by 2 bases and J by 6 bases, with 10 bases between the two germline ends. The CDR3 totals 13 residues. Germline loops: CDR1 MGHDK, CDR2 SYGVNS. Full variable domain (outside the CDR3, taken from reference TRBV25-1 and TRBJ1-1): EADIYQTPRYLVIGTGKKITLECSQTMGHDKMYWYQQDPGMELHLIHYSYGVNSTEKGDLSSESTVSRIRTEHFPLTLESARPSHTSQYLCASSEHGRAEAFFGQGTRLTVV.

The CDR3 DNA reads TGTGCCAGCTCACCCCGGGGGGGCAATCAGCCCCAGCATTTT. This translates into CASSPRGGNQPQHF. This chain links TRBV18 with TRBJ1-5; D may be TRBD1 (5 bases). The V end was cut by 3 bases, the J end by 2 bases, with 8 bases between. CDR3 length equals 14 residues. Germline lookup yields CDR1 KGHSH and CDR2 LQKENI.

The chain has TRBV7-6 and TRBJ2-5; 11 positions match TRBD2. J was trimmed by 4 bases and V by 6 bases; bases with no gene match: 7. This CDR3 is built from 15 residues. Germline V gene sequence: CDR1 SGHVS, CDR2 FNYEAQ. The CDR3 spells CASRQLAGAGETQYF. CDR3 DNA: TGTGCCAGCAGACAACTAGCGGGAGCAGGAGAGACCCAGTACTTC.

The chain combines TRBV18 with TRBJ2-7; D possibly uses TRBD1 or TRBD2 (6 bases each). Germline CDR1 and CDR2: KGHSH and LQKENI. The CDR3 extends over 12 amino acids. The CDR3 bases are TGTGCCAGCTCACCATTATCCGGGGGCCTTAGTGTC. Amino acid sequence: CASSPLSGGLSV.